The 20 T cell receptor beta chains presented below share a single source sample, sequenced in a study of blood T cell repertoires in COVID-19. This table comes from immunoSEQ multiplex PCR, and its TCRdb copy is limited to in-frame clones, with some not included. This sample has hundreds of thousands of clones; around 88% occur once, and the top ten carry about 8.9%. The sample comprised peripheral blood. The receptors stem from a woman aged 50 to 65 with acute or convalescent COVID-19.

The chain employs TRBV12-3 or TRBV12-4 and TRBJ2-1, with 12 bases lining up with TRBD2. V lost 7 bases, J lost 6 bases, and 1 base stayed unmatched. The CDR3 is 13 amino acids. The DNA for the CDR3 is TGTGCCAGCAAGACTAGCGGGAGCAATGAGCAGTTCTTC. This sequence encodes CASKTSGSNEQFF.

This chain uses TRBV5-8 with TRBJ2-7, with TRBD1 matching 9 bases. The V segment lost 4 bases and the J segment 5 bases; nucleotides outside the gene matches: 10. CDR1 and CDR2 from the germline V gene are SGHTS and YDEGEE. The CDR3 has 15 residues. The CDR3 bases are TGTGCCAGCAGCAGGACCGGGACAGGGAACCACGAGCAGTACTTC. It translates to CASSRTGTGNHEQYF.

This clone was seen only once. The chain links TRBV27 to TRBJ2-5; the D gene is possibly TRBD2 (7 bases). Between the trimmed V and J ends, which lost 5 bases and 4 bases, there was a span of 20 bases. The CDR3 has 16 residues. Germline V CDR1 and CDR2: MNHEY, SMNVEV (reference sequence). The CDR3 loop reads CASSLREGGERETQYF. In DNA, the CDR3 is TGTGCCAGCAGTCTAAGAGAAGGGGGGGAACGAGAGACCCAGTACTTC.

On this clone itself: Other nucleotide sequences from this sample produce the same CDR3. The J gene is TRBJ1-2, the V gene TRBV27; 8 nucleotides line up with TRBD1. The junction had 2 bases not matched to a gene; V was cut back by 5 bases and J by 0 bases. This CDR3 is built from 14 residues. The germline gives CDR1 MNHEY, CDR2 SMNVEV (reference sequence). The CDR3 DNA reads TGTGCCAGCAGTGTACAGGGGGCTAACTATGGCTACACCTTC. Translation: CASSVQGANYGYTF.

CDR3 region: CASRPQGSLEGQETQYF. The CDR3 region has the DNA TGTGCCAGCAGACCCCAAGGGAGTCTGGAGGGCCAAGAGACCCAGTACTTC. This chain links TRBV2 with TRBJ2-5, with D tentatively TRBD2 (6 bases). The ends were cut back, 6 bases at V and 1 base at J, with 21 bases in the middle. The CDR3 is made up of 17 amino acids. From germline, CDR1 is SNHLY and CDR2 FYNNEI.

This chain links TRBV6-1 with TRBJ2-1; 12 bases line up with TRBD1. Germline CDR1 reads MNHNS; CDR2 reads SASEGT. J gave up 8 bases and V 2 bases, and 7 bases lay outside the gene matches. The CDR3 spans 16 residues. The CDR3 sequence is CASSELPGQGAYEQFF. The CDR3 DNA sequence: TGTGCCAGCAGTGAACTACCGGGACAGGGGGCATATGAGCAGTTCTTC.

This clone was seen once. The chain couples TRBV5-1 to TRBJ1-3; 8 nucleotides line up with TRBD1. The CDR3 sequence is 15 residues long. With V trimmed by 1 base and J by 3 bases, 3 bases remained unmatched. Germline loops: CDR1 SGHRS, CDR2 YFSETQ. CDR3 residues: CASSLQGAYGNTIYF. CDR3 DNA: TGCGCCAGCAGCTTGCAGGGGGCTTATGGAAACACCATATATTTT.

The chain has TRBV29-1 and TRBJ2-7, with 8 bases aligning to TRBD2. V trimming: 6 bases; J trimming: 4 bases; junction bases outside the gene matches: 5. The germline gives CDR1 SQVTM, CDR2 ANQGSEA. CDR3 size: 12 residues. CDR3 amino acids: CSVAGTSYEQYF. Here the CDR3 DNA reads TGCAGCGTCGCCGGGACTAGTTACGAGCAGTACTTC.

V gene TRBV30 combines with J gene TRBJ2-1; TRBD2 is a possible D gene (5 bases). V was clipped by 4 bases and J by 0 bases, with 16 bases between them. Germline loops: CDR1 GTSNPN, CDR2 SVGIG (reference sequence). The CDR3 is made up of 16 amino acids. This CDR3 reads CAWTGGRVSSYNEQFF. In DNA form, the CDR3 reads TGTGCCTGGACCGGAGGCCGGGTTAGCTCCTACAATGAGCAGTTCTTC. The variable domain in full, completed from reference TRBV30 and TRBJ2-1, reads SQTIHQWPATLVQPVGSPLSLECTVEGTSNPNLYWYRQAAGRGLQLLFYSVGIGQISSEVPQNLSASRPQDRQFILSSKKLLLSDSGFYLCAWTGGRVSSYNEQFFGPGTRLTVL.

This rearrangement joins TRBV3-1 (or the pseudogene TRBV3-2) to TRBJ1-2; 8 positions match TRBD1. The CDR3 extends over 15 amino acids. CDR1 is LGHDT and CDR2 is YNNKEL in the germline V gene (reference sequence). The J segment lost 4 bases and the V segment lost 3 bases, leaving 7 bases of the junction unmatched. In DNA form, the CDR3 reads TGTGCCAGCAGCCACCACGGACAGGGAAGCTATGGCTACACCTTC. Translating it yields CASSHHGQGSYGYTF.

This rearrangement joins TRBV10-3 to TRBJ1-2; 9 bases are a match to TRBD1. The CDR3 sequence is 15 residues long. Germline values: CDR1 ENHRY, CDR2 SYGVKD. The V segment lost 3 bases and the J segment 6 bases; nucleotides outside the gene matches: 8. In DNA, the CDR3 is TGTGCCATCAGTGACTCCCTGGGACAGGGCAATGGCTACACCTTC. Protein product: CAISDSLGQGNGYTF.

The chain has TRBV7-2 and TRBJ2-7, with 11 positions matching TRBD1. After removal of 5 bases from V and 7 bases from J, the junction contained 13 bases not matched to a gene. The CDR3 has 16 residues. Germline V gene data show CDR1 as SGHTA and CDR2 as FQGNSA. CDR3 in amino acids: CASSPRGTGGRGEQYF. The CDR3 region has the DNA TGTGCCAGCAGCCCTAGGGGGACAGGGGGAAGGGGTGAGCAGTACTTC.

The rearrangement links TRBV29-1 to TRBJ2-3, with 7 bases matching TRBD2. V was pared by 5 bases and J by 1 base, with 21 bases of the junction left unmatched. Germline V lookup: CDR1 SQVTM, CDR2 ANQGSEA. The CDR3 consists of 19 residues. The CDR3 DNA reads TGCAGCGTTCGAAGCCAACTACGCGGGGGTGGGTTAGGCACAGATACGCAGTATTTT. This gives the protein CSVRSQLRGGGLGTDTQYF.

The CDR3 region is CASSSTRQGGGYTF. Here the CDR3 DNA reads TGTGCCAGCAGCTCCACCCGACAGGGCGGAGGCTACACCTTC. J is TRBJ1-2 and V is TRBV28; TRBD1 matches 7 bases. The CDR3 runs 14 residues. Germline values: CDR1 MDHEN, CDR2 SYDVKM. V lost 6 bases to trimming and J lost 8 bases; unmatched junction nucleotides: 12.

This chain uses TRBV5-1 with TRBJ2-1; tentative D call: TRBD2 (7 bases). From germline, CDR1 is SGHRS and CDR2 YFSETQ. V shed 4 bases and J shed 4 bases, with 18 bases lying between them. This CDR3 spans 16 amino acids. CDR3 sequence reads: CASSLPQGRGYNEQFF. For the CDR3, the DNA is TGCGCCAGCAGCCTACCTCAGGGGAGGGGTTACAATGAGCAGTTCTTC.

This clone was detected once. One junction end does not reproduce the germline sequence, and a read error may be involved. The CDR3 here is CASSLVSTGIGIF. DNA of the CDR3: TGTGCCAGCAGTTTAGTATCAACAGGGATAGGCATCTTC. The chain is built from TRBV12-3 or TRBV12-4 and TRBJ2-1, with D maybe TRBD1 (6 bases). The CDR3 contains 13 residues.

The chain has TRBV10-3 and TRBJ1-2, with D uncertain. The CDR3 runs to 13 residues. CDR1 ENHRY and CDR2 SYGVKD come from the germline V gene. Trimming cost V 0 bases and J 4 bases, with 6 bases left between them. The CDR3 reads CAISESSVYGYTF. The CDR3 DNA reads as TGTGCCATCAGTGAGTCGTCGGTCTATGGCTACACCTTC.

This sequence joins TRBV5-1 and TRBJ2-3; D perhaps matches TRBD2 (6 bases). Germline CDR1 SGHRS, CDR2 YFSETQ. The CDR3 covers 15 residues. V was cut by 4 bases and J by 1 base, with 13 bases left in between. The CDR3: CASSPEGVGTDTQYF. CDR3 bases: TGCGCCAGCAGCCCGGAGGGAGTAGGCACAGATACGCAGTATTTT.

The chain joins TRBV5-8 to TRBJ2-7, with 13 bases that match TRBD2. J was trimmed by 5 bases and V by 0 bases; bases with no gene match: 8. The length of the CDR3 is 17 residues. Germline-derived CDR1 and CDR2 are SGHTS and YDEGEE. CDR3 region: CASSLGLAGGLGDEQYF. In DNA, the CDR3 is TGTGCCAGCAGCTTGGGACTAGCGGGAGGCCTAGGGGACGAGCAGTACTTC. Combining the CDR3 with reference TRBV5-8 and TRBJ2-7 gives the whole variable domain EAGVTQSPTHLIKTRGQQATLRCSPISGHTSVYWYQQALGLGLQFLLWYDEGEERNRGNFPPRFSGRQFPNYSSELNVNALELEDSALYLCASSLGLAGGLGDEQYFGPGTRLTVT.

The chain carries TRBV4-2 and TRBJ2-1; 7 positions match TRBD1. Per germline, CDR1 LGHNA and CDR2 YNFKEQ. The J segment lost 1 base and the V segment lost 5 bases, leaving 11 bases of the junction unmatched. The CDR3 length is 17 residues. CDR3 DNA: TGTGCCAGCAGCACACCCGGCGAACAGGGGTCCTACAATGAGCAGTTCTTC. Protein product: CASSTPGEQGSYNEQFF.